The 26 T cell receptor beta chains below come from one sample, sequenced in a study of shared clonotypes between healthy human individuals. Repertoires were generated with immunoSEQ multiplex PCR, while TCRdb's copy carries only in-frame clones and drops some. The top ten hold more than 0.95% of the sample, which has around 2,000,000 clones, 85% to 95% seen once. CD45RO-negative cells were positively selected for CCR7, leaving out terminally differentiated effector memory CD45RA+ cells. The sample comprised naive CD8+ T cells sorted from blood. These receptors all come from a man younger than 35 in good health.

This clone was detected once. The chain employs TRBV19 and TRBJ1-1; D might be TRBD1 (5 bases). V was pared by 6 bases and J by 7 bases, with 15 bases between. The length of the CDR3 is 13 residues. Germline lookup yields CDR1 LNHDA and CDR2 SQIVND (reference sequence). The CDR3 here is CASRSPRQGEAFF. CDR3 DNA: TGTGCCAGTAGATCCCCTCGTCAGGGTGAAGCTTTCTTT.

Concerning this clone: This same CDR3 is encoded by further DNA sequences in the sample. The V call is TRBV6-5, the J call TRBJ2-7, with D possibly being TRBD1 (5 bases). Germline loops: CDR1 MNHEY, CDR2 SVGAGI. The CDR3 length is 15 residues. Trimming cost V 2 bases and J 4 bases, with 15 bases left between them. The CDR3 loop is CASSYGQGLGYEQYF. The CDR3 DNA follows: TGTGCCAGCAGTTACGGGCAGGGCCTAGGGTACGAGCAGTACTTC.

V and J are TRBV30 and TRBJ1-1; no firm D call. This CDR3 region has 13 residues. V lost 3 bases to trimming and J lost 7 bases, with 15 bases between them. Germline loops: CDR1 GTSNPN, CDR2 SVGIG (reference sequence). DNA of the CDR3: TGTGCCTGGAGCCGTAAGGAAGTCGGTGAAGCTTTCTTT. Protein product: CAWSRKEVGEAFF.

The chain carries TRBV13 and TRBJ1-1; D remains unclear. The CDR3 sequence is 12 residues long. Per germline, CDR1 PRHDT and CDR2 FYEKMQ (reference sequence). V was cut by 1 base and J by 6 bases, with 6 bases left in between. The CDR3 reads CASSLVSSEAFF. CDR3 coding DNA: TGTGCCAGCAGCTTAGTATCTTCTGAAGCTTTCTTT.

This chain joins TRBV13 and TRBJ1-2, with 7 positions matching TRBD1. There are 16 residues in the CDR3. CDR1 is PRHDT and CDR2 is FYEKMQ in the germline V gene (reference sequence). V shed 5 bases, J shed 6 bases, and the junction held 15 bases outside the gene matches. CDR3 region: CASSPDREDKINGYTF. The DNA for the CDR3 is TGTGCCAGCAGCCCCGACAGGGAGGATAAGATTAATGGCTACACCTTC.

In nucleotides, the CDR3 is TGTGCTAGTGGTTTGGGGTACCAAGAGACCCAGTACTTC. This gives the protein CASGLGYQETQYF. V gene TRBV12-5 combines with J gene TRBJ2-5; D is uncertain. The germline V and J ends were trimmed by 1 base and 0 bases, with 3 bases remaining between them. CDR3 length equals 13 residues. Germline V lookup: CDR1 LGHNT, CDR2 FRNRAP.

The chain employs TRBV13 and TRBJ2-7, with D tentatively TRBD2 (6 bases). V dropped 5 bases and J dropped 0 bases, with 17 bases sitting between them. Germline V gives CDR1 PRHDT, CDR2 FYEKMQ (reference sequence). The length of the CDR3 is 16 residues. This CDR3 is CASSREGTLYSYEQYF. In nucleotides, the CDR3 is TGTGCCAGCAGCAGAGAGGGGACTTTGTACTCCTACGAGCAGTACTTC.

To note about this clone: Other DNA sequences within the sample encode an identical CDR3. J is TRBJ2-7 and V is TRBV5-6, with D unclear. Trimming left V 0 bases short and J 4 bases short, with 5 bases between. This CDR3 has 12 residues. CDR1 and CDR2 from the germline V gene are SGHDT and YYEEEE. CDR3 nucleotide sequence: TGTGCCAGCAGCTTGGGACGATACGAGCAGTACTTC. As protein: CASSLGRYEQYF.

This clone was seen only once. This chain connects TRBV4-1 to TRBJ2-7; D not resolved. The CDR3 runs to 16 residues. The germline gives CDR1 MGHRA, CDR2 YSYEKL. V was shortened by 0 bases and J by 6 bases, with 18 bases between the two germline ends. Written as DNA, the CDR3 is TGCGCCAGCAGCCAAGATAGGGCCTCCATGGCCACCGAGCAGTACTTC. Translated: CASSQDRASMATEQYF.

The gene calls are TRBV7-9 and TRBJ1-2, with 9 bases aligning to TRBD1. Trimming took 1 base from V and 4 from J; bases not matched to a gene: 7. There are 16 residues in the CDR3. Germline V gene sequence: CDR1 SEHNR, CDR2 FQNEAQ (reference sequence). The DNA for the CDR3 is TGTGCCAGCAGCTTAGGGGGACAGGGAATCTCCTATGGCTACACCTTC. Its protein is CASSLGGQGISYGYTF.

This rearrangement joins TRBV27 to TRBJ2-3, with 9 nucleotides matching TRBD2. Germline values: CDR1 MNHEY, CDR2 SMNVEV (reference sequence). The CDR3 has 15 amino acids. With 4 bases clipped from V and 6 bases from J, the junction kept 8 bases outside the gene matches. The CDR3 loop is CASSSRLAAEDTQYF. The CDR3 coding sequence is TGTGCCAGCAGTTCCCGACTAGCGGCGGAGGATACGCAGTATTTT.

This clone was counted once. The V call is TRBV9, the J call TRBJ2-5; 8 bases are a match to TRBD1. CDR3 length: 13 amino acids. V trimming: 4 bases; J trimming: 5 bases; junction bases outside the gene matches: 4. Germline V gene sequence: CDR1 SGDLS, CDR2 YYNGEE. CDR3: CASSLWTGETQYF. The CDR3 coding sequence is TGTGCCAGCAGCCTCTGGACAGGGGAGACCCAGTACTTC.

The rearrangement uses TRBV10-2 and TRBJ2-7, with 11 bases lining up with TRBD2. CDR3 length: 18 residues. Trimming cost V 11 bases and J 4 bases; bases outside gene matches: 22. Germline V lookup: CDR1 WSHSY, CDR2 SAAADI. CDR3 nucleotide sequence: TGCGCCTCTCAGGGAGTGGAGTCTCCGGGACTAGCGGTTTACGAGCAGTACTTC. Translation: CASQGVESPGLAVYEQYF.

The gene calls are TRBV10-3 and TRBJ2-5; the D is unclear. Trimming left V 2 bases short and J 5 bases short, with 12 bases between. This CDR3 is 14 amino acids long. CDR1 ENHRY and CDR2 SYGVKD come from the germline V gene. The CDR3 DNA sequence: TGTGCCATCAGTGAGGAATACGCCGTGGAGACCCAGTACTTC. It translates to CAISEEYAVETQYF.

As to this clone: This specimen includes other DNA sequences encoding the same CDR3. CDR3 amino acids: CASSQGDRGTYEQYF. The CDR3 DNA reads as TGCGCCAGCAGCCAAGGGGACAGGGGGACCTACGAGCAGTACTTC. The chain couples TRBV4-1 to TRBJ2-7; 11 nucleotides agree with TRBD1. The germline V gene has CDR1 MGHRA and CDR2 YSYEKL. With V trimmed by 1 base and J by 2 bases, 1 base remained unmatched. CDR3 length: 15 amino acids.

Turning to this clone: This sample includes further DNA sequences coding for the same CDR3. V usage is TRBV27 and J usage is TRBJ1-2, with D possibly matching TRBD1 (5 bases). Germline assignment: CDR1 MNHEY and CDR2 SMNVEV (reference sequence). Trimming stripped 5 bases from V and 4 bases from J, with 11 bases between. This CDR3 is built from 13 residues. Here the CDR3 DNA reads TGTGCCAGCAGTCCCGGGACCACCTATGGCTACACCTTC. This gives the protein CASSPGTTYGYTF.

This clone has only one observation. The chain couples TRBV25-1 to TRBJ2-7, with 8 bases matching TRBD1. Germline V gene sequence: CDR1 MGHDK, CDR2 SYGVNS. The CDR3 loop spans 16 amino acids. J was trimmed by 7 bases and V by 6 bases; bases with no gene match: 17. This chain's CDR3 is CASSDLQGAKVFEQYF. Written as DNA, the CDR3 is TGTGCCAGCAGCGATCTGCAGGGGGCGAAGGTGTTTGAGCAGTACTTC.

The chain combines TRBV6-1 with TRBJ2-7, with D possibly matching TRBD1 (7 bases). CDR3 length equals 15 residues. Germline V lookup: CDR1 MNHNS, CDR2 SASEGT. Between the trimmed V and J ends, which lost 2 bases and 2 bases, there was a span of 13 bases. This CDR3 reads CASSELPGGTYEQYF. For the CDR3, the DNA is TGTGCCAGCAGTGAATTACCAGGGGGGACCTACGAGCAGTACTTC.

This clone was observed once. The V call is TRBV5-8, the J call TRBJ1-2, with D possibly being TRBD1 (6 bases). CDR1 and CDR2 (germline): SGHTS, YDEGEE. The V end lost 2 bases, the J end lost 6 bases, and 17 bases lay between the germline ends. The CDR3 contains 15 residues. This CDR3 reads CASSLNTGLLDGYTF. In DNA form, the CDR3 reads TGTGCCAGCAGCTTAAACACAGGGCTCTTGGATGGCTACACCTTC.

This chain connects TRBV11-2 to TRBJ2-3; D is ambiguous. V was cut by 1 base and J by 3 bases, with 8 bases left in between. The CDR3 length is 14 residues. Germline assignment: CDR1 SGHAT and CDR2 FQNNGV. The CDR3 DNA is TGTGCCAGCAGCTTAGGCCTAAGAACAGATACGCAGTATTTT. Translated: CASSLGLRTDTQYF.

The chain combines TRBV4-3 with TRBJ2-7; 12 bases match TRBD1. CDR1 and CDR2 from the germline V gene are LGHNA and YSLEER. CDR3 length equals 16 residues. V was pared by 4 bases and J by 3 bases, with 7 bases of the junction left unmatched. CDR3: CASSLGTGGEVYEQYF. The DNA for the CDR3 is TGCGCCAGCAGCCTGGGGACAGGGGGCGAGGTCTACGAGCAGTACTTC.

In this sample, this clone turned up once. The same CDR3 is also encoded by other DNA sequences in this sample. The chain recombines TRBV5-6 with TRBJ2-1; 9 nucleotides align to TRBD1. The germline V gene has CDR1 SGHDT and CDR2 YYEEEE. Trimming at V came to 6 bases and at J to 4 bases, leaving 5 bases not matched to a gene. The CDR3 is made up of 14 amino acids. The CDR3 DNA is TGTGCCAGCAATTCCGGGACAGGGTACAATGAGCAGTTCTTC. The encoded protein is CASNSGTGYNEQFF.

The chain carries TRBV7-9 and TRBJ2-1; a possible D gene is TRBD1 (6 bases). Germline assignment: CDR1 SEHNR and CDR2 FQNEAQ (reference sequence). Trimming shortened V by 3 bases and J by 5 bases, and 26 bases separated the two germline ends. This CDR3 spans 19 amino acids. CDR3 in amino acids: CASSFPPGQVDLRDNEQFF. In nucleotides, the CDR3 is TGTGCCAGCAGCTTCCCTCCGGGACAAGTTGACTTGAGAGACAATGAGCAGTTCTTC.

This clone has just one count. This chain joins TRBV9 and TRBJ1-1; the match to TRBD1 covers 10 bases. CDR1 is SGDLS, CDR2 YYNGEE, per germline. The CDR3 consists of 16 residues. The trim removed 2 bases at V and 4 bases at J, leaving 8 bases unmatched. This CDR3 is CASSVTTGGEPTEAFF. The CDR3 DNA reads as TGTGCCAGCAGCGTTACGACAGGGGGCGAGCCCACTGAAGCTTTCTTT.

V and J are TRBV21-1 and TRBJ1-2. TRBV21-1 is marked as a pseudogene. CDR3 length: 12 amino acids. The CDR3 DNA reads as TGTGCCAGCATGGGGGGGAGGTATGGCTACACCTTC. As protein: CASMGGRYGYTF.

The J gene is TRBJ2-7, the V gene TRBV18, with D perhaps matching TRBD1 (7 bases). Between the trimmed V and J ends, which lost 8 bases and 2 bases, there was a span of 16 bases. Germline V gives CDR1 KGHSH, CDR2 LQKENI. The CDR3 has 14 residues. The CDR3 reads CASHAGQGAYEQYF. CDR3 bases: TGTGCCAGCCACGCGGGGCAGGGGGCCTACGAGCAGTACTTC.